Presented here are 22 T cell receptor beta chains from one specimen sequenced in a study of cytotoxic CD8 clonotypes in ibrutinib-treated CLL. Produced via immunoSEQ multiplex PCR; TCRdb's table is partial and in-frame only. The profile shows a few hundred thousand clones, about 77% of them singletons. The specimen comprised PBMCs, sampled before ibrutinib treatment. Every receptor here comes from a human donor with chronic lymphocytic leukemia.

V gene TRBV9 combines with J gene TRBJ2-3; 7 bases are shared with TRBD2. V was clipped by 6 bases and J by 4 bases; unmatched bases: 14. The germline V gene has CDR1 SGDLS and CDR2 YYNGEE. CDR3 length: 16 residues. Here the CDR3 reads CASTRSGGSWADTQYF. CDR3 in DNA: TGTGCCAGCACCCGATCCGGCGGGAGTTGGGCAGATACGCAGTATTTT.

The rearrangement links TRBV7-2 to TRBJ2-3, with TRBD1 identical over 8 bases. The CDR3 has 17 residues. Per the germline V gene, CDR1 is SGHTA and CDR2 is FQGNSA. The J segment lost 7 bases and the V segment lost 1 base, leaving 13 bases of the junction unmatched. The CDR3, as DNA: TGTGCCAGCAGCTTAGAGCCGGGACAGGCCATGCTGAATACGCAGTATTTT. It codes for CASSLEPGQAMLNTQYF.

The J gene is TRBJ1-5, the V gene TRBV19; no firm D call. The CDR3 extends over 14 amino acids. Germline assignment: CDR1 LNHDA and CDR2 SQIVND (reference sequence). The ends were cut back, 6 bases at V and 0 bases at J, with 9 bases in the middle. CDR3 nucleotides: TGTGCCAGTAGGGGTAGGGATAGCAATCAGCCCCAGCATTTT. This sequence encodes CASRGRDSNQPQHF. The complete variable domain, with remaining parts taken from reference TRBV19 and TRBJ1-5, reads DGGITQSPKYLFRKEGQNVTLSCEQNLNHDAMYWYRQDPGQGLRLIYYSQIVNDFQKGDIAEGYSVSREKKESFPLTVTSAQKNPTAFYLCASRGRDSNQPQHFGDGTRLSIL.

The chain joins TRBV7-3 to TRBJ2-7, with a weak D call TRBD2 (6 bases). The CDR3 covers 14 residues. V was cut by 1 base and J by 6 bases, with 13 bases left in between. Germline V lookup: CDR1 SGHTA, CDR2 FQGTGA. The chain's CDR3 is CASSLSGWEAEQYF. The CDR3 DNA reads as TGTGCCAGCAGCTTAAGTGGCTGGGAGGCCGAGCAGTACTTC.

The CDR3 DNA reads as TGTGCCTGGAGTGACGGGCGGGTCGGGGAGCTGTTTTTT. It encodes CAWSDGRVGELFF. The chain uses TRBV30 and TRBJ2-2, with a weak D call TRBD2 (5 bases). Germline V CDR1 and CDR2: GTSNPN, SVGIG (reference sequence). The CDR3 is 13 residues long. Trimming removed 1 base from V and 7 bases from J, with 10 bases in between.

The chain links TRBV6-1 to TRBJ2-7, with TRBD1 matching 9 bases. Losses at the gene ends were 6 bases for V and 3 bases for J; bases not matched to a gene: 3. The CDR3 covers 13 residues. CDR1 and CDR2 (germline): MNHNS, SASEGT. Written as DNA, the CDR3 is TGTGCCAGCAGATGGACAGGGGTCTACGAGCAGTACTTC. Translation gives CASRWTGVYEQYF.

This clone was seen only once. The chain uses TRBV10-1 and TRBJ2-3, with D unresolved. Trimming pared 4 bases from V and 4 bases from J, leaving 12 bases between. CDR1 and CDR2 (germline): WNHNN, SYGVQD (reference sequence). The CDR3 is made up of 14 amino acids. The CDR3 nucleotides are TGCGCCAGCAGTGTGGACCCTAGTGCAGATACGCAGTATTTT. Translating gives CASSVDPSADTQYF.

This chain uses TRBV7-9 with TRBJ2-7; 11 bases are a match to TRBD2. This CDR3 region has 15 residues. J lost 8 bases, V lost 7 bases, and 13 bases had no gene match. Germline V gives CDR1 SEHNR, CDR2 FQNEAQ (reference sequence). DNA of the CDR3: TGTGCCAGCACCTTCCTACTAGCGGGAGTCGAACAGCAGTACTTC. Translation gives CASTFLLAGVEQQYF. Supplemented by reference TRBV7-9 and TRBJ2-7, the full variable domain reads DTGVSQNPRHKITKRGQNVTFRCDPISEHNRLYWYRQTLGQGPEFLTYFQNEAQLEKSRLLSDRFSAERPKGSFSTLEIQRTEQGDSAMYLCASTFLLAGVEQQYFGPGTRLTVT.

CDR3 DNA sequence: TGTGCCAGCAGTGAATATAGGGGGACAGGGAGATTCCGGGAGACCCAGTACTTC. It is translated as CASSEYRGTGRFRETQYF. The rearrangement links TRBV25-1 to TRBJ2-5; TRBD1 aligns across 9 bases. CDR3 length equals 18 residues. Trimming took 0 bases from V and 5 from J; bases not matched to a gene: 13. Germline CDR1 is MGHDK and CDR2 is SYGVNS.

The chain has TRBV14 and TRBJ1-1; the D gene is possibly TRBD1 (5 bases). This CDR3 contains 17 residues. Germline values: CDR1 SGHDN, CDR2 FVKESK. Trimming took off 1 base at V and 1 base at J, with 16 bases between the two ends. CDR3 nucleotides: TGTGCCAGCAGCCAAGCGTGGCAGGGAATTTCGAACACTGAAGCTTTCTTT. Amino acids: CASSQAWQGISNTEAFF.

The chain has TRBV4-3 and TRBJ1-6; no definite D call. This CDR3 is built from 15 residues. The germline V gene encodes CDR1 LGHNA and CDR2 YSLEER. V gave up 5 bases and J gave up 9 bases, with 17 bases separating them. This chain's CDR3 is CASSFWKGPSSPLHF. The CDR3 DNA reads as TGCGCCAGCAGCTTCTGGAAAGGTCCCAGTTCACCCCTCCACTTT.

The V and J genes are TRBV5-1 and TRBJ2-5, with TRBD2 matching 7 bases. The J segment lost 0 bases and the V segment lost 2 bases, leaving 1 base of the junction unmatched. This CDR3 is 14 amino acids long. Looked up from germline, CDR1 is SGHRS and CDR2 is YFSETQ. Here the CDR3 DNA reads TGCGCCAGCAGCTTTGGACTAGACCAAGAGACCCAGTACTTC. Amino acids: CASSFGLDQETQYF.

The sample holds a few counts of this clone. The chain employs TRBV7-9 and TRBJ2-7; 10 bases are shared with TRBD1. CDR3 length: 14 amino acids. CDR1 is SEHNR and CDR2 is FQNEAQ in the germline V gene (reference sequence). V was clipped by 11 bases and J by 4 bases; unmatched bases: 11. The CDR3 sequence is CAGTGGQGSYEQYF. In DNA, the CDR3 is TGTGCCGGAACCGGGGGACAGGGGTCGTACGAGCAGTACTTC.

This rearrangement joins TRBV6-5 to TRBJ1-5; 7 bases are shared with TRBD1. After removal of 6 bases from V and 5 bases from J, the junction contained 4 bases not matched to a gene. This CDR3 comprises 13 residues. Per germline, CDR1 MNHEY and CDR2 SVGAGI. In DNA form, the CDR3 reads TGTGCCAGCAGACAGGGGCGAGATCAGCCCCAGCATTTT. It encodes CASRQGRDQPQHF.

V is TRBV13 and J is TRBJ2-1; tentatively, D is TRBD2 (6 bases). The CDR3 has 16 residues. Germline V gives CDR1 PRHDT, CDR2 FYEKMQ (reference sequence). The V end was cut by 5 bases, the J end by 0 bases, with 14 bases between. The CDR3 reads CASSPNLGGSYNEQFF. For the CDR3, the DNA is TGTGCCAGCAGCCCTAATCTGGGGGGCTCCTACAATGAGCAGTTCTTC.

The CDR3 DNA follows: TGTGCCAGCAGCTTAGAAGTTCCGGGCTTCCGAAAGGGCTCCTACGAGCAGTACTTC. It is translated as CASSLEVPGFRKGSYEQYF. The chain uses TRBV7-9 and TRBJ2-7; D is uncertain. The CDR3 extends over 19 amino acids. V lost 1 base to trimming and J lost 0 bases, with 22 bases between them. Germline assignment: CDR1 SEHNR and CDR2 FQNEAQ (reference sequence).

The chain uses TRBV4-3 and TRBJ2-1; no firm D call. The length of the CDR3 is 12 residues. With 1 base removed from V and 10 bases from J, the gap between germline ends came to 8 bases. CDR1 LGHNA and CDR2 YSLEER come from the germline V gene. CDR3 nucleotide sequence: TGCGCCAGCAGCCAAGTTTTTGGGGAGCAGTTCTTC. Translated, it gives CASSQVFGEQFF.

The chain is built from TRBV30 and TRBJ1-1; 7 positions agree with TRBD1. V trimming: 2 bases; J trimming: 5 bases; junction bases outside the gene matches: 17. The CDR3 runs to 17 residues. CDR1 is GTSNPN, CDR2 SVGIG, per germline (reference sequence). In DNA form, the CDR3 reads TGTGCCTGGAGTAACCCCGGGACAGCCACCGCGTGGACTGAAGCTTTCTTT. Encoded protein: CAWSNPGTATAWTEAFF.

This chain uses TRBV10-3 with TRBJ2-7; 7 bases are shared with TRBD1. J was trimmed by 3 bases and V by 0 bases; bases with no gene match: 5. In germline, CDR1 is ENHRY, CDR2 SYGVKD. The CDR3 spans 15 residues. Here the CDR3 reads CAISESLDRNYEQYF. The CDR3 bases are TGTGCCATCAGTGAGTCGTTGGACAGGAACTACGAGCAGTACTTC.

The genes are TRBV6-5 and TRBJ2-1; 7 nucleotides line up with TRBD1. CDR3 length equals 16 residues. The J segment lost 3 bases and the V segment lost 2 bases, leaving 7 bases of the junction unmatched. CDR1 and CDR2 (germline): MNHEY, SVGAGI. The CDR3 DNA follows: TGTGCCAGCAGTTACATACAGGGGCACTTCTACAATGAGCAGTTCTTC. Translation gives CASSYIQGHFYNEQFF.

The chain recombines TRBV4-1 with TRBJ2-7, with D tentatively TRBD1 (5 bases). CDR3 length: 16 residues. Per germline, CDR1 MGHRA and CDR2 YSYEKL. Trimming removed 0 bases from V and 4 bases from J, with 16 bases in between. CDR3 nucleotides: TGCGCCAGCAGCCAAGATTGGCTCAGGGAAGATTACGAGCAGTACTTC. Its translation is CASSQDWLREDYEQYF.

The rearrangement links TRBV7-9 to TRBJ2-1; D is undetermined. Trimming removed 2 bases from V and 0 bases from J, with 8 bases in between. The CDR3 contains 15 residues. CDR1 and CDR2 from the germline V gene are SEHNR and FQNEAQ (reference sequence). Written as DNA, the CDR3 is TGTGCCAGCAGCTTATTTGCGAGCTCCTACAATGAGCAGTTCTTC. Translated: CASSLFASSYNEQFF.